This T cell receptor (beta chain) was captured by sequencing in a study of response to subunit inactivated influenza vaccine. Regarding the study as a whole: It was suggested by the authors that few new T cells are recruited by each seasonal influenza vaccination.

Points on this clonotype: No antigen is known for it.

Each CDR3 protein gets one entry after TCRdb re-called the RT-PCR reads with MiXCR. The sample lists under 200,000 distinct CDR3 sequences, roughly 10% seen once, with under 40% in the top ten. Source: CD8+ T cells sorted from PBMCs, taken less than 25 months after vaccination. This receptor was identified in a man aged 50-75 years who received an inactivated influenza vaccine.

CDR3 DNA: TGCGCCAGCAGCTTGGCCCTAGCGGGATACAATGAGCAGTTCTTC. Translation gives CASSLALAGYNEQFF. The rearrangement joins TRBV5-1 to TRBJ2-1, with 9 bases fitting TRBD2. V lost 0 bases and J lost 4; bases outside the gene matches: 2. This CDR3 comprises 15 residues. The V gene's germline CDR1 is SGHRS and CDR2 YFSETQ.